This T cell receptor beta chain was captured by sequencing in a study of blood T cell repertoires in COVID-19 (TCRdb year 2020). Study-level background: Collaborator samples came from the United States, Italy and Spain and covered acute and convalescent phases of COVID-19. Samples were obtained from the ongoing ImmuneRACE study (first 160 participants) and from about 1,300 subjects provided by 6 global collaborators. The dataset comprised deeply sampled blood TCRbeta repertoires from subjects exposed to, actively infected with, or recovered from COVID-19. The prospective study material was composed of cDNA or gDNA derived from T cells, B-cell-depleted T cells, or PBMCs. Where available, HLA class I and class II types were obtained from metadata supplied by the sample provider rather than from assay-based typing. The repertoires were released in a freely available public database intended as a resource for research on the immune response to SARS-CoV-2. The sample metadata nearly always contained a de-identified subject ID, COVID-19 status, age in years and sex.

From the germline V gene, CDR1 is MNHEY and CDR2 is SVGAGI. V is shortened by 0 bases, J by 9 bases, and the region joining them spans 18 bases. The CDR3 sequence holds 16 residues, the cysteine and phenylalanine included. The sequence is cut down to CDR3 DNA, 48 bases in frame from base 1. In the prospective study, participants were about 18 to 95 years old, resided in 24 geographic areas of the United States, and were enrolled through a virtual design. In the prospective study, participants were assigned to cohorts based on the clinical history participants reported in a screening survey and a study questionnaire. In the prospective study, whole blood, serum and a nasopharyngeal or oropharyngeal swab were collected from each participant by mobile phlebotomists. Participants in the prospective study had the option to provide additional blood draws and questionnaires over a 2-month period. Blood samples from the prospective study were shipped frozen or at room temperature prior to DNA extraction.

The immunoSEQ Assay, a bias-controlled multiplex PCR, was used to amplify TCRbeta CDR3 regions from genomic DNA. The authors processed their data as follows. Nucleated cell counts per sample were estimated from amplification of reference gene primers within the assay. To quantify the absolute abundance of each unique TCRbeta CDR3 rearrangement, sequence reads were collapsed and filtered. For each sample, productive Simpson clonality was calculated by taking the square root of Simpson's diversity index across productive rearrangements. TCRdb re-hosts the immuneACCESS table, in-frame sequences only. Its copies lack some clones; in the studies checked, an unresolved V gene accounts for under half of them, and the cause for the rest is not known. V and J calls and clone size are given by that table; D and trimming were obtained from the DNA. This sample gives approximately 260,000 clones in total; around 88% of them show up just once. Roughly 1.2% of the sample rests with the top ten.

Study-level results and caveats: How much clinical and demographic metadata was included differed by source and by participant, and the metadata was provided uncurated.

In regard to this clone: Its antigen is not yet known. Base quality data are lacking; no much larger clone is found one base away.

The sequence was obtained from a woman in her forties with acute COVID-19. This chain joins TRBV6-5 to TRBJ1-5; there is no confident call for the D gene. The sequenced sample consisted of PBMCs or T cells enriched from blood (not recorded which). The encoded CDR3 is CASSYSTPGPGTPQHF. The DNA is TGTGCCAGCAGTTACTCGACTCCCGGCCCCGGTACGCCCCAGCATTTT.